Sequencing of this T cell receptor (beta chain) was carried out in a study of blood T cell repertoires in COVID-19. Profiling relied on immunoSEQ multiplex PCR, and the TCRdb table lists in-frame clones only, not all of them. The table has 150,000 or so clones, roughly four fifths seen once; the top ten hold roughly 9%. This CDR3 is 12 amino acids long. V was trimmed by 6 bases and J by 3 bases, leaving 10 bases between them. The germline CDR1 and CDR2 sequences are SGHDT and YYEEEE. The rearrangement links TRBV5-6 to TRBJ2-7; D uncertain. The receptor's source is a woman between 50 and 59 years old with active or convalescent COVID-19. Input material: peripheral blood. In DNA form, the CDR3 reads TGTGCCAGCATGTTCTACGGCTACGAGCAGTACTTC. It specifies CASMFYGYEQYF.